These 26 T cell receptor beta chains were sequenced from one sample in a study of spatial heterogeneity in lung cancer. Study-level points and caveats: Mutation counts in tumors were tracked by counts of expanded intratumoral alpha and beta TCRs.

TCRdb ran MiXCR on the 5' RACE reads and lists one entry per CDR3 protein. The sample lists about 23,000 distinct CDR3 sequences; less than 5% were seen once. Time point indicated: sample taken at primary tumor resection. Antigens of these TCRs are unknown. The sequencing used lung tumor tissue, collected at surgery. All receptors derive from a male donor with early-stage non-small cell lung cancer.

This clonotype was recorded many times. The CDR3 DNA sequence: TGTGCCAGCAGTTACAAAGGGGCTAGAAACAATGAGCAGTTCTTC. It encodes CASSYKGARNNEQFF. The V call is TRBV6-6, the J call TRBJ2-1, with D tentatively TRBD1 (5 bases). The germline gives CDR1 MNHNY, CDR2 SVGAGI (reference sequence). The CDR3 is made up of 15 amino acids. V dropped 2 bases and J dropped 5 bases, with 13 bases sitting between them.

This clonotype was seen at least ten times. The chain links TRBV5-5 to TRBJ1-5; D uncertain. Trimming shortened V by 4 bases and J by 0 bases, and 14 bases separated the two germline ends. The CDR3 extends over 16 amino acids. Germline V gene sequence: CDR1 SGHKS, CDR2 YYEKEE (reference sequence). CDR3 bases: TGTGCCAGCAGCCCCACGTACGGGGATAGCAATCAGCCCCAGCATTTT. Its translation: CASSPTYGDSNQPQHF.

The J gene is TRBJ2-7, the V gene TRBV29-1, with no clear D. V shed 6 bases and J shed 1 base, with 13 bases lying between them. CDR1 and CDR2 (germline): SQVTM, ANQGSEA. This CDR3 contains 13 residues. The CDR3 loop is CSVTSPVSYEQYF. The CDR3 DNA reads TGCAGCGTGACTTCCCCCGTATCCTACGAGCAGTACTTC.

This clonotype was recorded many times. This chain connects TRBV5-3 to TRBJ2-5; no reliable D call. TRBV5-3 has ORF status, its function being uncertain. With 10 bases removed from V and 3 bases from J, the gap between germline ends came to 19 bases. This CDR3 has 14 residues. This CDR3 reads CAGKQETKKETQYF. In DNA form, the CDR3 reads TGTGCCGGAAAGCAGGAAACCAAAAAAGAGACCCAGTACTTC.

There are many counts of this clonotype. The V and J genes are TRBV5-6 and TRBJ2-3; no clear D. Germline lookup yields CDR1 SGHDT and CDR2 YYEEEE. V lost 2 bases, J lost 2 bases, and 6 bases lay in between. CDR3 length: 13 residues. The CDR3 bases are TGTGCCAGCAGCTTAAGCTCCACAGATACGCAGTATTTT. Amino acids: CASSLSSTDTQYF.

This clonotype has at least ten counts. The chain has TRBV27 and TRBJ1-4; 7 bases match TRBD1. In germline, CDR1 is MNHEY, CDR2 SMNVEV (reference sequence). The CDR3 is made up of 16 amino acids. J gave up 3 bases and V 5 bases, and 9 bases lay outside the gene matches. In DNA form, the CDR3 reads TGTGCCAGCAGTCCTCAGGGGACAGAAGCTAATGAAAAACTGTTTTTT. Translated: CASSPQGTEANEKLFF.

There are many counts of this clonotype. The chain uses TRBV29-1 and TRBJ1-2, with D unresolved. Germline V gene lookup returns CDR1 SQVTM and CDR2 ANQGSEA. The V and J ends lost 1 base and 8 bases respectively, with 8 bases between them. This CDR3 contains 11 residues. CDR3 nucleotides: TGCAGCGTTGAAGGGGAAAGAGGCTACACCTTC. As protein: CSVEGERGYTF.

V and J are TRBV10-3 and TRBJ2-3; the D gene is possibly TRBD2 (5 bases). CDR1 and CDR2 (germline): ENHRY, SYGVKD. The CDR3 extends over 13 amino acids. The DNA of the CDR3 is TGTGCTATACGGAGGCCGAGTACAGATACGCAGTATTTT. Encoded protein: CAIRRPSTDTQYF.

This clonotype has ten or more counts. This rearrangement joins TRBV20-1 to TRBJ2-4; no firm D call. The CDR3 loop spans 15 amino acids. V was shortened by 4 bases and J by 3 bases, with 16 bases between the two germline ends. In germline, CDR1 is DFQATT, CDR2 SNEGSKA (reference sequence). CDR3 loop: CSAIVGSVGKNIQYF. CDR3 DNA sequence: TGCAGTGCTATTGTCGGGTCTGTGGGCAAAAACATTCAGTACTTC.

This clonotype was found many times. The V gene is TRBV5-1, the J gene TRBJ2-3, with TRBD2 matching 8 bases. CDR1 is SGHRS, CDR2 YFSETQ, per germline. The CDR3 extends over 17 amino acids. With V trimmed by 0 bases and J by 0 bases, 6 bases remained unmatched. The CDR3 bases are TGCGCCAGCAGCTTGGCCCCTCGGGGGGGCAGCACAGATACGCAGTATTTT. Its protein product is CASSLAPRGGSTDTQYF.

This clonotype is medium-sized in the sample. This rearrangement joins TRBV7-9 to TRBJ2-3; D possibly corresponds to TRBD2 (5 bases). V was pared by 4 bases and J by 9 bases, with 11 bases between. This CDR3 comprises 12 residues. Germline V gene lookup returns CDR1 SEHNR and CDR2 FQNEAQ (reference sequence). CDR3 bases: TGTGCCAGCAGCTACTCCGAGGGCACGCAGTATTTT. This codes for CASSYSEGTQYF.

At least ten counts were recorded for this clonotype. The CDR3 bases are TGCAGTGCTAGGACTAGCGGGAGGCGAGAGACCCAGTACTTC. It specifies CSARTSGRRETQYF. The chain uses TRBV20-1 and TRBJ2-5, with TRBD2 matching over 13 bases. Per germline, CDR1 DFQATT and CDR2 SNEGSKA (reference sequence). V lost 3 bases and J lost 4; bases outside the gene matches: 2. This CDR3 contains 14 residues.

In this sample, this clonotype turned up many times. The rearrangement uses TRBV27 and TRBJ2-7, with D perhaps matching TRBD1 or TRBD2 (5 bases each). The CDR3 consists of 14 residues. V was cut by 4 bases and J by 4 bases, with 14 bases left in between. Germline CDR1 is MNHEY and CDR2 is SMNVEV (reference sequence). This chain's CDR3 is CASSWGTLGYEQYF. The CDR3 region has the DNA TGTGCCAGCAGTTGGGGGACCCTCGGATACGAGCAGTACTTC.

This clonotype occurred many times. The J gene is TRBJ1-4, the V gene TRBV29-1; D unresolved. CDR3 length equals 13 residues. CDR1 is SQVTM and CDR2 is ANQGSEA in the germline V gene. V was pared by 5 bases and J by 7 bases, with 14 bases between. CDR3 DNA: TGCAGCGTTATGAGCGCCACCCGTGAAAAACTGTTTTTT. It yields the protein CSVMSATREKLFF. Together with reference TRBV29-1 and TRBJ1-4, the CDR3 gives the full variable domain: SAVISQKPSRDICQRGTSLTIQCQVDSQVTMMFWYRQQPGQSLTLIATANQGSEATYESGFVIDKFPISRPNLTFSTLTVSNMSPEDSSIYLCSVMSATREKLFFGSGTQLSVL.

By proportion, this clonotype is medium-sized. The chain has TRBV20-1 and TRBJ2-7, with D maybe TRBD2 (5 bases). This CDR3 has 16 residues. CDR1 and CDR2 from the germline V gene are DFQATT and SNEGSKA (reference sequence). The V gene lost 3 bases and the J gene lost 5 bases, with 23 bases spanning the gap. In DNA form, the CDR3 reads TGCAGTGCTAGTGGGATACCGGGAACCTCATCCCACGAGCAGTACTTC. Protein: CSASGIPGTSSHEQYF.

This clonotype was seen many times. The rearrangement links TRBV5-1 to TRBJ2-2; D is unclear. V lost 7 bases and J lost 2, with 12 bases in between. The CDR3 spans 14 residues. Per germline, CDR1 SGHRS and CDR2 YFSETQ. This chain's CDR3 is CASAIPQNTGELFF. The CDR3 DNA reads TGCGCCAGCGCCATCCCCCAAAACACCGGGGAGCTGTTTTTT.

The chain employs TRBV7-9 and TRBJ1-6, with D maybe TRBD1 (5 bases). The germline gives CDR1 SEHNR, CDR2 FQNEAQ (reference sequence). The CDR3 spans 13 residues. Deletions cut 7 bases from V and 5 bases from J, with 9 bases between. The CDR3 reads CASNGANNSPLHF. The CDR3 DNA reads as TGTGCCAGCAACGGGGCGAATAATTCACCCCTCCACTTT.

The table lists this clonotype with a few counts. The V and J genes are TRBV6-6 and TRBJ1-4, with D possibly matching TRBD1 (5 bases). CDR1 and CDR2 from the germline V gene are MNHNY and SVGAGI (reference sequence). The length of the CDR3 is 15 residues. Trimming cost V 2 bases and J 6 bases, with 13 bases left between them. The CDR3 protein is CASSYGTDSDEKLFF. CDR3 in DNA: TGTGCCAGCAGTTACGGGACCGACAGTGATGAAAAACTGTTTTTT.

This clonotype appeared many times. The rearrangement uses TRBV3-1 and TRBJ2-7, with D tentatively TRBD1 or TRBD2 (5 bases each). The V gene's germline CDR1 is LGHDT and CDR2 YNNKEL (reference sequence). CDR3 length equals 12 residues. V lost 6 bases and J lost 3, with 9 bases in between. The CDR3 DNA sequence: TGTGCCAGCAGTTCGAGGGGCTACGAGCAGTACTTC. Its protein product is CASSSRGYEQYF.

This clonotype was recorded at least ten times. As DNA, the CDR3 is TGTGCCAGCAGTTACCACGGGGGGGTTTACGGGAGCAATCAGCCCCAGCATTTT. Encoded protein: CASSYHGGVYGSNQPQHF. The chain couples TRBV6-6 to TRBJ1-5, with D tentatively TRBD1 (5 bases). Germline values: CDR1 MNHNY, CDR2 SVGAGI (reference sequence). V dropped 2 bases and J dropped 1 base, with 18 bases sitting between them. The CDR3 is made up of 18 amino acids.

The chain employs TRBV24-1 and TRBJ2-5; D perhaps matches TRBD1 (5 bases). CDR1 and CDR2 (germline): KGHDR, SFDVKD. The CDR3 has 17 residues. V was clipped by 3 bases and J by 1 base, with 17 bases between them. CDR3 region: CATSDPHGARAQETQYF. CDR3 nucleotide sequence: TGTGCCACCAGTGATCCACATGGGGCTCGGGCCCAAGAGACCCAGTACTTC.

There are many counts of this clonotype. The rearrangement joins TRBV18 to TRBJ2-1; 9 positions agree with TRBD1. Germline V lookup: CDR1 KGHSH, CDR2 LQKENI. The CDR3 contains 15 residues. J was trimmed by 5 bases and V by 3 bases; bases with no gene match: 5. The CDR3 sequence is CASSPGQGLNNEQFF. DNA for the CDR3: TGTGCCAGCTCACCGGGACAGGGACTGAACAATGAGCAGTTCTTC. Looking up the rest from reference TRBV18 and TRBJ2-1 gives the full variable domain: NAGVMQNPRHLVRRRGQEARLRCSPMKGHSHVYWYRQLPEEGLKFMVYLQKENIIDESGMPKERFSAEFPKEGPSILRIQQVVRGDSAAYFCASSPGQGLNNEQFFGPGTRLTVL.

This clonotype appeared many times. This chain links TRBV28 with TRBJ1-6, with a tentative D call TRBD1 (6 bases). With 9 bases removed from V and 1 base from J, the gap between germline ends came to 10 bases. CDR1 MDHEN and CDR2 SYDVKM come from the germline V gene. This CDR3 has 14 residues. The CDR3 is CASSGESYNSPLHF. The CDR3 region has the DNA TGTGCCAGTTCAGGGGAATCCTATAATTCACCCCTCCACTTT.

By its share, this clonotype is medium-sized. The CDR3 loop reads CASSSQGAGGYTF. The CDR3 DNA follows: TGTGCCAGCAGTTCACAGGGGGCAGGAGGCTACACCTTC. The rearrangement links TRBV28 to TRBJ1-2, with 9 positions matching TRBD1. Per germline, CDR1 MDHEN and CDR2 SYDVKM. This CDR3 has 13 residues. V dropped 4 bases and J dropped 8; count of bases not matched to a gene: 5.

V and J are TRBV5-1 and TRBJ2-5; D might be TRBD1 or TRBD2, each matching 5 bases. Trimming shortened V by 4 bases and J by 5 bases, and 15 bases separated the two germline ends. CDR3 length equals 14 residues. CDR1 SGHRS and CDR2 YFSETQ come from the germline V gene. The CDR3 coding sequence is TGCGCCAGCAGCACCGGCGTGGGGGTGGAGACCCAGTACTTC. This codes for CASSTGVGVETQYF. Based on the CDR3 plus reference TRBV5-1 and TRBJ2-5, the full variable domain is KAGVTQTPRYLIKTRGQQVTLSCSPISGHRSVSWYQQTPGQGLQFLFEYFSETQRNKGNFPGRFSGRQFSNSRSEMNVSTLELGDSALYLCASSTGVGVETQYFGPGTRLLVL.

This clonotype was counted many times. The CDR3 loop is CASSYGGTGANVLTF. DNA of the CDR3: TGTGCCAGCAGTTACGGAGGTACTGGGGCCAACGTCCTGACTTTC. The chain joins TRBV6-6 to TRBJ2-6, with D maybe TRBD2 (5 bases). The CDR3 is made up of 15 amino acids. Per the germline V gene, CDR1 is MNHNY and CDR2 is SVGAGI (reference sequence). With 2 bases removed from V and 2 bases from J, the gap between germline ends came to 7 bases.